This TCR beta chain was obtained from a study of cytomegalovirus exposure and HLA in healthy donors. With 60 Vbeta and 13 Jbeta primers, the PCR was carried out. Profiled with immunoSEQ multiplex PCR; TCRdb holds only in-frame clones, not every one. This listing includes 95,000 to 150,000 clones. The CDR3 totals 16 residues. Germline V lookup: CDR1 MGHRA, CDR2 YSYEKL. The germline V and J ends were trimmed by 1 base and 6 bases, with 17 bases remaining between them. V is TRBV4-1 and J is TRBJ2-3, with D unresolved. This receptor was taken from a man aged 18 to 30 in good health and CMV-seronegative. The sequencing input was PBMCs. CDR3 bases: TGCGCCAGCAGCCAAGTAAACCTAGTGGTGTCCGATACGCAGTATTTT. Protein: CASSQVNLVVSDTQYF.